A single sample is the source of the 25 T cell receptor beta chains below, sequenced in a study of shared clonotypes between healthy human individuals. Sequenced by immunoSEQ multiplex PCR; TCRdb stores in-frame clones only, minus some. The data contain 1.5 million to 2.5 million clones, approximately 95% of them seen just once; the ten biggest clones take up more than 0.95%. Cells designated naive CD8 were CD45RO-negative and were positively selected for CCR7, with terminally differentiated effector memory CD45RA+ cells excluded. Sample: naive CD8+ T cells sorted from blood. These receptors all come from a man aged 18 to 35 in good health.

The rearrangement joins TRBV6-5 to TRBJ1-2, with 7 bases aligning to TRBD1. V trimming: 6 bases; J trimming: 3 bases; junction bases outside the gene matches: 4. This CDR3 has 13 amino acids. Germline-derived CDR1 and CDR2 are MNHEY and SVGAGI. The CDR3 reads CASSPTGHYGYTF. DNA of the CDR3: TGTGCCAGCAGCCCGACAGGGCACTATGGCTACACCTTC.

The chain employs TRBV29-1 and TRBJ2-3; D ambiguous. This CDR3 spans 10 amino acids. Per the germline V gene, CDR1 is SQVTM and CDR2 is ANQGSEA. V was trimmed by 8 bases and J by 3 bases, leaving 6 bases between them. CDR3 nucleotides: TGCAGCTTCACAACAGATACGCAGTATTTT. This codes for CSFTTDTQYF.

The chain recombines TRBV19 with TRBJ1-2; D unresolved. The CDR3 extends over 13 amino acids. CDR1 is LNHDA and CDR2 is SQIVND in the germline V gene (reference sequence). Trimming stripped 5 bases from V and 5 bases from J, with 12 bases between. The CDR3 reads CASSPRADYGYTF. The DNA of the CDR3 is TGTGCCAGTAGTCCGAGAGCGGATTATGGCTACACCTTC.

The chain carries TRBV30 and TRBJ1-6; no reliable D call. V was shortened by 3 bases and J by 6 bases, with 9 bases between the two germline ends. Germline values: CDR1 GTSNPN, CDR2 SVGIG (reference sequence). CDR3 length: 13 amino acids. The CDR3 DNA reads TGTGCCTGGAGCCTAACAGTTAATTCACCCCTCCACTTT. It encodes CAWSLTVNSPLHF.

The rearrangement links TRBV4-2 to TRBJ2-1; D possibly matches TRBD1 or TRBD2 (6 bases each). Germline CDR1 and CDR2: LGHNA and YNFKEQ. The CDR3 covers 16 residues. Trimming removed 1 base at V and 3 bases at J, with 13 bases between. The CDR3 sequence: CASSQVPGAIYNEQFF. The CDR3 nucleotides are TGTGCCAGCAGCCAAGTACCGGGGGCCATCTACAATGAGCAGTTCTTC.

V is TRBV7-2 and J is TRBJ1-1; no clear D. V was shortened by 1 base and J by 10 bases, with 13 bases between the two germline ends. The CDR3 is 13 residues long. Germline lookup yields CDR1 SGHTA and CDR2 FQGNSA. The CDR3 here is CASSLVPGPAAFF. The DNA of the CDR3 is TGTGCCAGCAGCTTAGTCCCGGGCCCGGCAGCTTTCTTT.

This chain uses TRBV4-2 with TRBJ2-1; tentatively, D is TRBD2 (7 bases). This CDR3 comprises 18 residues. V was trimmed by 5 bases and J by 3 bases, leaving 23 bases between them. Germline loops: CDR1 LGHNA, CDR2 YNFKEQ. The CDR3 DNA reads as TGTGCCAGCAGCTCAGAGGGAAACGGGGGGCTTTACTACAATGAGCAGTTCTTC. Amino acids: CASSSEGNGGLYYNEQFF.

To note about this clone: Other nucleotide sequences from this sample produce the same CDR3. V usage is TRBV4-1 and J usage is TRBJ1-1; maybe TRBD1 (5 bases). CDR1 and CDR2 from the germline V gene are MGHRA and YSYEKL. The CDR3 contains 14 residues. V was clipped by 0 bases and J by 2 bases, with 7 bases between them. CDR3 coding DNA: TGCGCCAGCAGCCAAGAAGGGGAAAACACTGAAGCTTTCTTT. Protein: CASSQEGENTEAFF.

Details on this clone: At the DNA level, this CDR3 is encoded by other sequences in the same sample as well. V gene TRBV19 combines with J gene TRBJ1-1, with a possible D match to TRBD1 (5 bases). The CDR3 runs 14 residues. Germline V gives CDR1 LNHDA, CDR2 SQIVND (reference sequence). Trimming left V 3 bases short and J 0 bases short, with 8 bases between. CDR3 DNA: TGTGCCAGTAGTATGACGGACATGAACACTGAAGCTTTCTTT. Its translation is CASSMTDMNTEAFF.

The V call is TRBV29-1, the J call TRBJ2-1; TRBD2 matches at 10 bases. Germline V CDR1 and CDR2: SQVTM, ANQGSEA. This CDR3 is 15 amino acids long. After removal of 3 bases from V and 7 bases from J, the junction contained 9 bases not matched to a gene. The CDR3 is CSVEGEGLAINEQFF. The CDR3 region has the DNA TGCAGCGTTGAGGGGGAGGGACTAGCGATAAATGAGCAGTTCTTC.

This chain uses TRBV6-5 with TRBJ2-7, with D perhaps matching TRBD1 or TRBD2 (5 bases each). V gave up 6 bases and J gave up 2 bases, with 11 bases separating them. Germline V lookup: CDR1 MNHEY, CDR2 SVGAGI. This CDR3 spans 13 amino acids. The CDR3 protein is CASSAGAPYEQYF. The CDR3 nucleotides read TGTGCCAGCAGCGCCGGGGCCCCCTACGAGCAGTACTTC.

This clone came up once. This sequence joins TRBV15 and TRBJ2-7, with 9 bases matching TRBD2. The V segment lost 3 bases and the J segment 2 bases; nucleotides outside the gene matches: 11. The CDR3 is made up of 17 amino acids. Germline V CDR1 and CDR2: LNHNV, YYDKDF (reference sequence). CDR3 DNA sequence: TGTGCCACCAGCAGCGAACACGCTAGCGGGGAAGCCTACGAGCAGTACTTC. Translation: CATSSEHASGEAYEQYF.

The CDR3 coding sequence is TGTGCCAGCAGCAGCCGGGAGAAGGAGACCCAGTACTTC. This translates into CASSSREKETQYF. The chain employs TRBV5-6 and TRBJ2-5; weak D call: TRBD2 (6 bases). There are 13 residues in the CDR3. The ends were cut back, 4 bases at V and 5 bases at J, with 12 bases in the middle. CDR1 is SGHDT and CDR2 is YYEEEE in the germline V gene. Full variable domain (remainder filled in from reference TRBV5-6 and TRBJ2-5): DAGVTQSPTHLIKTRGQQVTLRCSPKSGHDTVSWYQQALGQGPQFIFQYYEEEERQRGNFPDRFSGHQFPNYSSELNVNALLLGDSALYLCASSSREKETQYFGPGTRLLVL.

This clone was picked up one time. V and J are TRBV4-3 and TRBJ2-7, with D perhaps assigned TRBD1 or TRBD2 (6 bases each). The length of the CDR3 is 16 residues. Trimming left V 0 bases short and J 0 bases short, with 12 bases between. Germline V gene lookup returns CDR1 LGHNA and CDR2 YSLEER. CDR3 sequence (DNA): TGCGCCAGCAGCCAAGAACGGGGGCCCATCTCCTACGAGCAGTACTTC. Residues: CASSQERGPISYEQYF.

This chain connects TRBV19 to TRBJ2-7, with D hard to call. Germline CDR1 is LNHDA and CDR2 is SQIVND (reference sequence). There are 16 residues in the CDR3. Between the trimmed V and J ends, which lost 3 bases and 3 bases, there was a span of 18 bases. This CDR3 reads CASSMGSPLSNYEQYF. In nucleotides, the CDR3 is TGTGCCAGTAGTATGGGGTCTCCCCTCTCCAACTACGAGCAGTACTTC.

The CDR3 loop reads CASTTGDSTNEKLFF. The DNA for the CDR3 is TGCGCCAGCACGACAGGGGATTCAACTAATGAAAAACTGTTTTTT. The chain links TRBV5-1 to TRBJ1-4; 8 bases align to TRBD1. The length of the CDR3 is 15 residues. CDR1 is SGHRS and CDR2 is YFSETQ in the germline V gene. The V segment lost 6 bases and the J segment 0 bases; nucleotides outside the gene matches: 4.

V and J are TRBV30 and TRBJ2-2; TRBD2 might be the D (7 bases). The CDR3 sequence is 14 residues long. Deletions cut 2 bases from V and 4 bases from J, with 11 bases between. Germline assignment: CDR1 GTSNPN and CDR2 SVGIG (reference sequence). The CDR3 here is CAWSWGGGTGELFF. In DNA form, the CDR3 reads TGTGCCTGGAGTTGGGGGGGCGGCACCGGGGAGCTGTTTTTT.

The rearrangement joins TRBV6-4 to TRBJ1-1; unclear D gene. Germline lookup yields CDR1 MRHNA and CDR2 SNTAGT. The CDR3 length is 12 residues. Trimming shortened V by 2 bases and J by 11 bases, and 12 bases separated the two germline ends. The CDR3 DNA follows: TGTGCCAGCAGTGACACCAGCGGTTACGCTTTCTTT. It is translated as CASSDTSGYAFF.

The chain links TRBV28 to TRBJ1-1; D unresolved. The CDR3 length is 12 residues. Trimming shortened V by 5 bases and J by 6 bases, and 10 bases separated the two germline ends. Looked up from germline, CDR1 is MDHEN and CDR2 is SYDVKM. The CDR3, as DNA: TGTGCCAGCAGTATGTGGGCCGCTGAAGCTTTCTTT. This codes for CASSMWAAEAFF.

The rearrangement uses TRBV6-5 and TRBJ1-1; TRBD1 agrees at 11 bases. The V gene's germline CDR1 is MNHEY and CDR2 SVGAGI. Germline trimming cut 4 bases from V and 6 bases from J; bases unmatched to any gene: 4. The CDR3 is 14 residues long. This chain's CDR3 is CASSFQGQGAEAFF. The CDR3 DNA follows: TGTGCCAGCAGTTTTCAGGGACAGGGGGCTGAAGCTTTCTTT.

This chain joins TRBV27 and TRBJ1-2, with D unresolved. Trimming took off 5 bases at V and 2 bases at J, with 15 bases between the two ends. The CDR3 loop spans 15 amino acids. The germline V gene encodes CDR1 MNHEY and CDR2 SMNVEV (reference sequence). CDR3 DNA sequence: TGTGCCAGCAGTCCGATTTTGGGCAGGAACTATGGCTACACCTTC. It is translated as CASSPILGRNYGYTF.

This clone was recorded once. V usage is TRBV27 and J usage is TRBJ2-1; D unclear. V was cut by 2 bases and J by 0 bases, with 14 bases left in between. Germline V gene lookup returns CDR1 MNHEY and CDR2 SMNVEV (reference sequence). This CDR3 comprises 17 residues. The DNA for the CDR3 is TGTGCCAGCAGTTTAGCAACTGGCGGATACTCCTACAATGAGCAGTTCTTC. This encodes CASSLATGGYSYNEQFF.

This clone was seen a single time. The rearrangement joins TRBV15 to TRBJ2-2; 11 nucleotides align to TRBD2. The V gene's germline CDR1 is LNHNV and CDR2 YYDKDF (reference sequence). The CDR3 spans 17 residues. V lost 4 bases and J lost 4; bases outside the gene matches: 8. This CDR3 is CATSIGTGLAATGELFF. The CDR3 DNA reads as TGTGCCACCAGCATCGGAACGGGACTAGCGGCCACCGGGGAGCTGTTTTTT.

The rearrangement joins TRBV2 to TRBJ1-2; 8 bases agree with TRBD1. Germline V gene sequence: CDR1 SNHLY, CDR2 FYNNEI. The CDR3 totals 14 residues. The V gene end was trimmed by 6 bases and the J gene end by 5 bases; junction bases not matched to a gene: 8. The CDR3: CASSDDRGEYGYTF. CDR3 DNA sequence: TGTGCCAGCAGCGATGACAGGGGCGAATATGGCTACACCTTC.

The J gene is TRBJ1-6, the V gene TRBV28, with 11 bases that match TRBD1. The CDR3 totals 15 residues. Looked up from germline, CDR1 is MDHEN and CDR2 is SYDVKM. The junction had 1 base not matched to a gene; V was cut back by 1 base and J by 8 bases. This CDR3 is CASSLSGQGDSPLHF. In nucleotides, the CDR3 is TGTGCCAGCAGTTTATCGGGACAGGGGGATTCACCCCTCCACTTT.